The 15 T cell receptor beta chains presented below share a single source sample, sequenced in a study of blood T cells in healthy people across ages. A J-beta primer mix and a sample-barcoded 5' primer were used in a second PCR of roughly 7 to 12 cycles. TCRdb re-derived calls from the 5' RACE reads in MiXCR, one entry per CDR3 protein. This table holds about 1.7 million distinct CDR3 sequences, roughly 30% found once. The sequenced sample was blood. Every receptor here comes from a woman younger than 45 in good health.

In DNA, the CDR3 is TGTGCCAGCAGCTTAGGCCCCAGAAGCGCAGATACGCAGTATTTT. Amino acid sequence: CASSLGPRSADTQYF. The chain employs TRBV7-2 and TRBJ2-3; no definite D call. This CDR3 is 15 amino acids long. Trimming took 1 base from V and 4 from J, leaving 12 bases between them. Germline lookup yields CDR1 SGHTA and CDR2 FQGNSA.

V usage is TRBV2 and J usage is TRBJ2-5; D is uncertain. V lost 6 bases and J lost 3, with 14 bases in between. The CDR3 has 14 residues. The germline gives CDR1 SNHLY, CDR2 FYNNEI. The CDR3 sequence: CASSPLSAKETQYF. The CDR3 region has the DNA TGTGCCAGCAGCCCACTTTCAGCCAAAGAGACCCAGTACTTC.

CDR3 bases: TGCAGTGCCGGGAAGGGTTTAACCTCCTACAATGAGCAGTTCTTC. Its translation is CSAGKGLTSYNEQFF. The chain links TRBV20-1 to TRBJ2-1, with D perhaps matching TRBD2 (5 bases). The V gene's germline CDR1 is DFQATT and CDR2 SNEGSKA (reference sequence). This CDR3 contains 15 residues. V was trimmed by 6 bases and J by 0 bases, leaving 15 bases between them.

The chain links TRBV20-1 to TRBJ2-3; 7 nucleotides align to TRBD1. The length of the CDR3 is 15 residues. Germline V CDR1 and CDR2: DFQATT, SNEGSKA (reference sequence). The ends lost 3 bases at V and 1 base at J; junction bases unmatched: 7. CDR3 DNA: TGCAGTGCTAGGCGCAGGGGGAGTGGCACAGATACGCAGTATTTT. This encodes CSARRRGSGTDTQYF.

The rearrangement joins TRBV9 to TRBJ2-7; maybe TRBD1 (5 bases). The CDR3 has 15 amino acids. Germline loops: CDR1 SGDLS, CDR2 YYNGEE. V was cut by 0 bases and J by 3 bases, with 13 bases left in between. CDR3 sequence: CASSVEWERGYEQYF. As DNA, the CDR3 is TGTGCCAGCAGCGTAGAATGGGAAAGGGGCTACGAGCAGTACTTC.

This clonotype was detected ten times or more. The CDR3 reads CASSQEGLADTYEQYF. The CDR3 region has the DNA TGCGCCAGCAGCCAGGAGGGACTAGCGGACACCTACGAGCAGTACTTC. The genes are TRBV4-1 and TRBJ2-7; TRBD2 matches 11 bases. Germline V gives CDR1 MGHRA, CDR2 YSYEKL. V was clipped by 3 bases and J by 2 bases; unmatched bases: 6. This CDR3 has 16 residues.

The chain links TRBV7-8 to TRBJ1-5; 7 positions match TRBD1. Trimming cost V 7 bases and J 7 bases; bases outside gene matches: 13. The germline V gene encodes CDR1 SGHVS and CDR2 FQNEAQ. The CDR3 covers 15 residues. As DNA, the CDR3 is TGTGCCAGCACCCCCTTGGTTACAGGGGAGCAGCCCCAGCATTTT. Translating gives CASTPLVTGEQPQHF.

In its sample, this clonotype was seen a few times. V gene TRBV12-3 or TRBV12-4 combines with J gene TRBJ2-5; D is uncertain. This CDR3 is built from 12 residues. Trimming pared 5 bases from V and 7 bases from J, leaving 11 bases between. CDR3 amino acids: CASSLDMGTQYF. In DNA, the CDR3 is TGTGCCAGCAGTCTCGATATGGGGACCCAGTACTTC.

The chain recombines TRBV12-3 or TRBV12-4 with TRBJ2-1; D remains ambiguous. The CDR3 covers 17 residues. V lost 6 bases and J 3 bases, leaving 21 bases between the germline ends. The CDR3 protein is CASSLNLMDPGYNEQFF. For the CDR3, the DNA is TGTGCCAGCAGCCTTAATTTAATGGACCCAGGCTACAATGAGCAGTTCTTC.

This clonotype was counted only a few times. J is TRBJ2-7 and V is TRBV28; perhaps TRBD1 as D (6 bases). Trimming shortened V by 5 bases and J by 0 bases, and 11 bases separated the two germline ends. CDR1 and CDR2 (germline): MDHEN, SYDVKM. This CDR3 has 14 residues. The CDR3 DNA sequence: TGTGCCAGCAGTAAACCGGGACACTCCTACGAGCAGTACTTC. Translated, it gives CASSKPGHSYEQYF. Full variable domain (rest looked up from reference TRBV28 and TRBJ2-7): DVKVTQSSRYLVKRTGEKVFLECVQDMDHENMFWYRQDPGLGLRLIYFSYDVKMKEKGDIPEGYSVSREKKERFSLILESASTNQTSMYLCASSKPGHSYEQYFGPGTRLTVT.

The chain employs TRBV6-5 and TRBJ1-4; D is uncertain. Between the trimmed V and J ends, which lost 2 bases and 0 bases, there was a span of 10 bases. The CDR3 is 16 amino acids. CDR1 is MNHEY, CDR2 SVGAGI, per germline. The CDR3, as DNA: TGTGCCAGCAGTTACGGTCAAGCCCCAACTAATGAAAAACTGTTTTTT. This translates into CASSYGQAPTNEKLFF.

This chain connects TRBV7-2 to TRBJ2-5, with a weak D call TRBD2 (5 bases). Germline CDR1 and CDR2: SGHTA and FQGNSA. Trimming left V 5 bases short and J 7 bases short, with 20 bases between. This CDR3 contains 15 residues. The CDR3 here is CASSNTPEAPRTQYF. CDR3 nucleotides: TGTGCCAGCAGCAACACTCCGGAGGCCCCCAGGACCCAGTACTTC.

This clonotype was observed at least ten times. The CDR3 loop reads CASSAGDGTNYGYTF. CDR3 coding DNA: TGCGCCAGCAGCGCAGGGGACGGAACTAACTATGGCTACACCTTC. This chain uses TRBV5-1 with TRBJ1-2; tentatively, D is TRBD1 (6 bases). Germline CDR1 is SGHRS and CDR2 is YFSETQ. Trimming removed 4 bases from V and 0 bases from J, with 13 bases in between. This CDR3 spans 15 amino acids.

This clonotype was seen many times. The chain couples TRBV28 to TRBJ2-7; a possible D gene is TRBD1 (5 bases). The CDR3 is 12 amino acids. Germline CDR1 and CDR2: MDHEN and SYDVKM. The germline V and J ends were trimmed by 7 bases and 6 bases, with 13 bases remaining between them. DNA of the CDR3: TGTGCCAGCACGGCAGGGTTGGCCGAGCAGTACTTC. Its protein is CASTAGLAEQYF. Full variable domain (missing parts from reference TRBV28 and TRBJ2-7): DVKVTQSSRYLVKRTGEKVFLECVQDMDHENMFWYRQDPGLGLRLIYFSYDVKMKEKGDIPEGYSVSREKKERFSLILESASTNQTSMYLCASTAGLAEQYFGPGTRLTVT.

The chain combines TRBV2 with TRBJ1-2, with unresolved D. CDR1 is SNHLY, CDR2 FYNNEI, per germline. This CDR3 has 13 amino acids. V lost 3 bases to trimming and J lost 8 bases, with 13 bases between them. This CDR3 is CASSDLAMEGYTF. DNA for the CDR3: TGTGCCAGCAGTGACCTTGCCATGGAGGGCTACACCTTC.